These 16 T cell receptor beta chains share one sample of origin, sequenced in a study of shared clonotypes between healthy human individuals. Data came from immunoSEQ multiplex PCR; TCRdb stores just in-frame clones and leaves some out. The data show about 1.1 million clones, with approximately 80% seen just once and 0.7% to 0.95% held by the top ten. Sequenced: memory CD4+ T cells from PBMCs. Subset: CD45RA-negative fraction. The receptors come from a man aged 18 to 30 in good health. Some clones in this sample may be carry-over from other donors' samples.

The chain employs TRBV9 and TRBJ2-1; 8 bases align to TRBD2. Germline lookup yields CDR1 SGDLS and CDR2 YYNGEE. The CDR3 has 16 amino acids. The V and J ends lost 2 bases and 0 bases, in that order; junction bases with no gene match: 4. The CDR3: CASSVRGTSSYNEQFF. DNA of the CDR3: TGTGCCAGCAGCGTTCGCGGGACTAGCTCCTACAATGAGCAGTTCTTC.

A note on this clone: The sample has other DNA sequences that encode this CDR3 too. The chain employs TRBV19 and TRBJ1-2; D perhaps matches TRBD1 (5 bases). V was cut by 3 bases and J by 5 bases, with 10 bases left in between. This CDR3 is 13 amino acids long. Germline V gene sequence: CDR1 LNHDA, CDR2 SQIVND (reference sequence). The CDR3 sequence is CASSMTWGYGYTF. For the CDR3, the DNA is TGTGCCAGTAGTATGACCTGGGGGTATGGCTACACCTTC.

V is TRBV28 and J is TRBJ1-2, with D perhaps matching TRBD1 (6 bases). V lost 6 bases, J lost 5 bases, and 16 bases lay in between. The length of the CDR3 is 14 residues. Germline assignment: CDR1 MDHEN and CDR2 SYDVKM. This CDR3 is CASRAGGPLYGYTF. CDR3 DNA sequence: TGTGCCAGCAGGGCGGGGGGGCCACTGTATGGCTACACCTTC.

The chain links TRBV29-1 to TRBJ2-2; 7 bases are a match to TRBD1. The CDR3 extends over 13 amino acids. The V gene end was trimmed by 7 bases and the J gene end by 4 bases; junction bases not matched to a gene: 6. Germline V gene sequence: CDR1 SQVTM, CDR2 ANQGSEA. This CDR3 reads CSARTGSTGELFF. DNA of the CDR3: TGCAGCGCTAGGACAGGCTCCACCGGGGAGCTGTTTTTT.

Here the CDR3 DNA reads TGTGCCAGCACCTCCCGGGACAGAAGACCAACTAATGAAAAACTGTTTTTT. This gives the protein CASTSRDRRPTNEKLFF. V and J are TRBV27 and TRBJ1-4; TRBD1 matches at 7 bases. This CDR3 region has 17 residues. Germline V CDR1 and CDR2: MNHEY, SMNVEV (reference sequence). J lost 0 bases, V lost 7 bases, and 11 bases had no gene match.

The V call is TRBV6-1, the J call TRBJ1-5; D might be TRBD1 (6 bases). V lost 7 bases to trimming and J lost 6 bases, with 19 bases between them. From germline, CDR1 is MNHNS and CDR2 SASEGT. The CDR3 has 15 residues. The CDR3: CASKDGLGASQPQHF. The CDR3 DNA sequence: TGTGCCAGCAAGGATGGACTGGGGGCATCTCAGCCCCAGCATTTT.

This clone appeared once. V usage is TRBV4-2 and J usage is TRBJ1-2, with D maybe TRBD1 (5 bases). V was pared by 0 bases and J by 13 bases, with 15 bases between. Germline CDR1 is LGHNA and CDR2 is YNFKEQ. The CDR3 runs 13 residues. In DNA, the CDR3 is TGTGCCAGCAGCCAAGATTTCGCAGGGCTGGCCACCTTC. This sequence encodes CASSQDFAGLATF.

DNA of the CDR3: TGTGCCAGCAGCTCCGCGGCAGGGATGGTGACAGATACGCAGTATTTT. Translated, it gives CASSSAAGMVTDTQYF. The V gene is TRBV7-9, the J gene TRBJ2-3; D is possibly TRBD1 (5 bases). CDR1 and CDR2 (germline): SEHNR, FQNEAQ (reference sequence). The CDR3 runs to 16 residues. Between the trimmed V and J ends, which lost 4 bases and 3 bases, there was a span of 17 bases.

This chain uses TRBV6-4 with TRBJ1-5; D gene ambiguous. Germline V CDR1 and CDR2: MRHNA, SNTAGT. The CDR3 length is 9 residues. Trimming cost V 8 bases and J 10 bases, with 6 bases left between them. In DNA, the CDR3 is TGTGCCAGCCAGACACCCCAGCATTTT. Translated, it gives CASQTPQHF.

V usage is TRBV28 and J usage is TRBJ2-2, with D possibly being TRBD1 (5 bases). V lost 7 bases, J lost 6 bases, and 15 bases lay in between. Germline CDR1 is MDHEN and CDR2 is SYDVKM. CDR3 length equals 14 residues. The CDR3 DNA sequence: TGTGCCAGCATCAGCCAGGGTGTATCCGGGGAGCTGTTTTTT. Encoded protein: CASISQGVSGELFF. Full variable domain (outside the CDR3, taken from reference TRBV28 and TRBJ2-2): DVKVTQSSRYLVKRTGEKVFLECVQDMDHENMFWYRQDPGLGLRLIYFSYDVKMKEKGDIPEGYSVSREKKERFSLILESASTNQTSMYLCASISQGVSGELFFGEGSRLTVL.

The rearrangement links TRBV7-3 to TRBJ2-5, with a possible D match to TRBD1 (7 bases). The CDR3 extends over 11 amino acids. Deletions cut 5 bases from V and 7 bases from J, with 8 bases between. CDR1 and CDR2 (germline): SGHTA, FQGTGA. The chain's CDR3 is CASSQGGTQYF. Here the CDR3 DNA reads TGTGCCAGCAGCCAGGGGGGGACCCAGTACTTC.

V gene TRBV5-6 combines with J gene TRBJ1-5; 10 nucleotides line up with TRBD1. This CDR3 is 16 amino acids long. Germline V CDR1 and CDR2: SGHDT, YYEEEE. Trimming took 3 bases from V and 0 from J; bases not matched to a gene: 3. The CDR3 DNA sequence: TGTGCCAGCAGCTCAGGGACAGGGGCTAGCAATCAGCCCCAGCATTTT. The encoded protein is CASSSGTGASNQPQHF.

The J gene is TRBJ2-7, the V gene TRBV2; D tentatively fits TRBD1 or TRBD2 (5 bases each). The CDR3 consists of 12 residues. Germline V gene sequence: CDR1 SNHLY, CDR2 FYNNEI. Trimming stripped 5 bases from V and 6 bases from J, with 11 bases between. CDR3 nucleotide sequence: TGTGCCAGCAGTCCCGGGACCCGCGAGCAGTACTTC. Protein: CASSPGTREQYF.

This clone was counted a few times. The rearrangement links TRBV11-2 to TRBJ1-5, with D possibly matching TRBD1 (5 bases). Trimming took off 3 bases at V and 4 bases at J, with 10 bases between the two ends. The germline V gene encodes CDR1 SGHAT and CDR2 FQNNGV. The CDR3 consists of 14 residues. CDR3: CASSFSGQNQPQHF. In DNA form, the CDR3 reads TGTGCCAGCAGCTTTTCAGGGCAGAATCAGCCCCAGCATTTT.

This clone showed up just a few times. CDR3 nucleotide sequence: TGTGCCAGCAGTGAAACTAGCGGGAGTAGTGAGCAGTTCTTC. This translates into CASSETSGSSEQFF. J is TRBJ2-1 and V is TRBV6-4, with TRBD2 identical over 11 bases. The junction had 4 bases not matched to a gene; V was cut back by 3 bases and J by 9 bases. In germline, CDR1 is MRHNA, CDR2 SNTAGT. This CDR3 has 14 residues.

V gene TRBV7-3 combines with J gene TRBJ2-1, with TRBD2 identical over 9 bases. Trimming cost V 7 bases and J 8 bases; bases outside gene matches: 12. CDR1 and CDR2 (germline): SGHTA, FQGTGA. CDR3 length: 15 amino acids. CDR3 sequence (DNA): TGTGCCAGCAAACTGGGGGCTAGCGGGGTTGATGAGCAGTTCTTC. As protein: CASKLGASGVDEQFF.